These 15 T cell receptor beta chains came from one sample sequenced in a study of T cell clones after liver transplantation. Their specific antigens are unknown. Some clones are missing from TCRdb's copy, which holds only in-frame ones; the method was immunoSEQ multiplex PCR. Here the sample spans about 200 clones, about 60% being singletons. TCRbeta sequences of proliferating CFSE-low MLR cells were labeled alloreactive. The sequencing input was CD8+ T cells from cultured PBMCs. These TCRs come from a human patient who received a liver transplant. Some T cells may be transferred from the graft donor.

This chain uses TRBV11-2 with TRBJ1-1; 8 bases map to TRBD1. The CDR3 contains 13 residues. J gave up 8 bases and V 1 base, and 3 bases lay outside the gene matches. Germline V gene lookup returns CDR1 SGHAT and CDR2 FQNNGV. The CDR3 region is CASSLGGDREAFF. CDR3 coding DNA: TGTGCCAGCAGCTTAGGGGGGGACAGGGAAGCTTTCTTT.

This clone occurred a few times. CDR3 in amino acids: CASSLGTGWYGYTF. CDR3 sequence (DNA): TGTGCCAGCAGCTTAGGGACAGGGTGGTATGGCTACACCTTC. The J gene is TRBJ1-2, the V gene TRBV11-2; 8 nucleotides align to TRBD1. The CDR3 spans 14 residues. V lost 1 base, J lost 5 bases, and 3 bases stayed unmatched. From germline, CDR1 is SGHAT and CDR2 FQNNGV. Together with reference TRBV11-2 and TRBJ1-2, the CDR3 gives the full variable domain: EAGVAQSPRYKIIEKRQSVAFWCNPISGHATLYWYQQILGQGPKLLIQFQNNGVVDDSQLPKDRFSAERLKGVDSTLKIQPAKLEDSAVYLCASSLGTGWYGYTFGSGTRLTVV.

The chain recombines TRBV7-9 with TRBJ2-7, with a possible D match to TRBD1 (5 bases). The CDR3 loop spans 14 amino acids. Trimming took 2 bases from V and 5 from J, leaving 13 bases between them. Germline-derived CDR1 and CDR2 are SEHNR and FQNEAQ (reference sequence). The CDR3 bases are TGTGCCAGCAGCTTAAGTGGGGCAGGGCACGAGCAGTACTTC. It is translated as CASSLSGAGHEQYF.

This clone was observed a handful of times. This chain links TRBV11-2 with TRBJ2-7; D remains unclear. The CDR3 is 13 amino acids. Germline V lookup: CDR1 SGHAT, CDR2 FQNNGV. V dropped 3 bases and J dropped 1 base, with 7 bases sitting between them. In DNA, the CDR3 is TGTGCCAGCAGCTTGGAAATATCCTACGAGCAGTACTTC. As protein: CASSLEISYEQYF.

Turning to this clone: With only one base between it and a far larger clone, this is likely a read error. V is TRBV14 and J is TRBJ2-1, with 7 nucleotides matching TRBD1. With V trimmed by 3 bases and J by 7 bases, 0 bases remained unmatched. The CDR3 covers 12 residues. CDR1 SGHDN and CDR2 FVKESK come from the germline V gene. The CDR3 DNA is TGTGCCAGCAGCCAGGACAGGAATGAGCAGTTCTTC. The encoded protein is CASSQDRNEQFF.

V and J are TRBV30 and TRBJ2-5; D gene unclear. Trimming cost V 0 bases and J 1 base, with 6 bases left between them. This CDR3 contains 13 residues. Looked up from germline, CDR1 is GTSNPN and CDR2 is SVGIG (reference sequence). CDR3 in amino acids: CAWSVWSQETQYF. Here the CDR3 DNA reads TGTGCCTGGAGTGTATGGTCCCAAGAGACCCAGTACTTC. The variable domain in full, completed from reference TRBV30 and TRBJ2-5, reads SQTIHQWPATLVQPVGSPLSLECTVEGTSNPNLYWYRQAAGRGLQLLFYSVGIGQISSEVPQNLSASRPQDRQFILSSKKLLLSDSGFYLCAWSVWSQETQYFGPGTRLLVL.

The rearrangement joins TRBV29-1 to TRBJ2-5; TRBD2 is a possible D gene (5 bases). The closer fit of TRBJ2-7 to the DNA end suggests the J call may be wrong. This CDR3 contains 13 residues. The V gene's germline CDR1 is SQVTM and CDR2 ANQGSEA. The CDR3 DNA follows: TGCAGCGTTGCCGGCGGGCTTTCCCACGAGCAGTACTTC. It encodes CSVAGGLSHEQYF.

The chain combines TRBV2 with TRBJ1-1, with D maybe TRBD1 (5 bases). Per the germline V gene, CDR1 is SNHLY and CDR2 is FYNNEI. Trimming shortened V by 7 bases and J by 5 bases, and 14 bases separated the two germline ends. The CDR3 length is 13 residues. CDR3 in amino acids: CASTDRGMTEAFF. The CDR3 coding sequence is TGTGCCAGCACCGACCGGGGCATGACTGAAGCTTTCTTT.

The genes are TRBV15 and TRBJ2-2, with D possibly matching TRBD2 (7 bases). Trimming cost V 5 bases and J 4 bases, with 20 bases left between them. The CDR3 is 17 amino acids. Germline CDR1 is LNHNV and CDR2 is YYDKDF (reference sequence). CDR3: CATSPTSGEGSTGELFF. Written as DNA, the CDR3 is TGTGCCACCAGCCCTACCTCAGGGGAGGGGAGCACCGGGGAGCTGTTTTTT.

The gene calls are TRBV11-2 and TRBJ1-1, with D uncertain. Trimming stripped 6 bases from V and 0 bases from J, with 5 bases between. Germline V gene lookup returns CDR1 SGHAT and CDR2 FQNNGV. The CDR3 loop spans 12 amino acids. This CDR3 reads CASSWVNTEAFF. The CDR3 DNA reads TGTGCCAGCAGTTGGGTGAACACTGAAGCTTTCTTT.

The chain uses TRBV30 and TRBJ1-5, with D unclear. There are 15 residues in the CDR3. The germline gives CDR1 GTSNPN, CDR2 SVGIG (reference sequence). Trimming stripped 1 base from V and 4 bases from J, with 14 bases between. The CDR3 sequence is CAWSDGLGGNQPQHF. The CDR3 coding sequence is TGTGCCTGGAGTGACGGCCTCGGCGGGAATCAGCCCCAGCATTTT.

This clone has more than one count but fewer than ten. This sequence joins TRBV6-4 and TRBJ1-1; D is possibly TRBD1 (6 bases). Trimming stripped 5 bases from V and 3 bases from J, with 13 bases between. The CDR3 covers 14 residues. The germline gives CDR1 MRHNA, CDR2 SNTAGT. The CDR3 loop is CASSYRVGDTEAFF. Here the CDR3 DNA reads TGTGCCAGCAGTTACAGGGTCGGCGACACTGAAGCTTTCTTT.

With respect to this clone: Additional DNA sequences in this sample encode the identical CDR3. This chain uses TRBV4-3 with TRBJ2-3; D gene uncertain. This CDR3 comprises 15 residues. V was pared by 4 bases and J by 6 bases, with 17 bases between. CDR1 is LGHNA and CDR2 is YSLEER in the germline V gene. CDR3 sequence reads: CASSRPLGAVDTQYF. The CDR3 DNA sequence: TGCGCCAGCAGCCGCCCTCTCGGTGCCGTTGATACGCAGTATTTT.

The sample holds a few counts of this clone. This sequence joins TRBV14 and TRBJ1-1; 8 positions agree with TRBD1. With 4 bases clipped from V and 7 bases from J, the junction kept 2 bases outside the gene matches. This CDR3 is built from 12 residues. CDR1 SGHDN and CDR2 FVKESK come from the germline V gene. CDR3 in DNA: TGTGCCAGCAGCCTGGACAGGGTTGAAGCTTTCTTT. Amino acid sequence: CASSLDRVEAFF.

As concerns this clone: This probably arose from a read error, given a far larger clone one base away. The V and J genes are TRBV14 and TRBJ2-1; 7 bases are shared with TRBD1. Germline CDR1 SGHDN, CDR2 FVKESK. The CDR3 runs 12 residues. The CDR3 bases are TGTGCCAGCAGCCCGGACAGGAATGAGCAGGTCTTC. It codes for CASSPDRNEQVF. The entire variable domain, with the rest obtained from reference TRBV14 and TRBJ2-1, is as follows: EAGVTQFPSHSVIEKGQTVTLRCDPISGHDNLYWYRRVMGKEIKFLLHFVKESKQDESGMPNNRFLAERTGGTYSTLKVQPAELEDSGVYFCASSPDRNEQVFGPGTRLTVL.